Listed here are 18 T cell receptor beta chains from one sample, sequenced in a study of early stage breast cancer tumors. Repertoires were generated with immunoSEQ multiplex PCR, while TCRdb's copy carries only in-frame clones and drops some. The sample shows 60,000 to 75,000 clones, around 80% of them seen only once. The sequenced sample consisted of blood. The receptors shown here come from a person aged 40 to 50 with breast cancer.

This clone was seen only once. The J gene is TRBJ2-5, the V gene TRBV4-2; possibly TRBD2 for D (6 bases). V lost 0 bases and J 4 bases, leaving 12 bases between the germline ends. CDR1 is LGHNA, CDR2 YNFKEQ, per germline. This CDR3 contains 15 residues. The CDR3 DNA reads TGTGCCAGCAGCCAAGAAGGAGGGAGCCGAGAGACCCAGTACTTC. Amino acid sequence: CASSQEGGSRETQYF.

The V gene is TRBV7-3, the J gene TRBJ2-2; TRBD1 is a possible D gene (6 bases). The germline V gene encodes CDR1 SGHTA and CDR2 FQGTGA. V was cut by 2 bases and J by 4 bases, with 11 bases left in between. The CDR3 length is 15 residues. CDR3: CASSLEGVGTGELFF. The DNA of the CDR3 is TGTGCCAGCAGCTTAGAGGGGGTGGGCACCGGGGAGCTGTTTTTT.

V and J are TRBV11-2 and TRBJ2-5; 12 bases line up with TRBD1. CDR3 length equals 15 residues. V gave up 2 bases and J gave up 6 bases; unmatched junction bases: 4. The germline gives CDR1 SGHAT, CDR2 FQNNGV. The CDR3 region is CASSLWDRGQKTQYF. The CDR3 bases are TGTGCCAGCAGCTTATGGGACAGGGGGCAGAAGACCCAGTACTTC.

The CDR3 DNA is TGTGCCAGCAGTAATAGCGGGAGGGCCGTGGGTGAGCAGTTCTTC. As protein: CASSNSGRAVGEQFF. The chain is built from TRBV7-3 and TRBJ2-1, with 11 bases lining up with TRBD2. V shed 6 bases, J shed 9 bases, and the junction held 10 bases outside the gene matches. Germline values: CDR1 SGHTA, CDR2 FQGTGA. The CDR3 spans 15 residues.

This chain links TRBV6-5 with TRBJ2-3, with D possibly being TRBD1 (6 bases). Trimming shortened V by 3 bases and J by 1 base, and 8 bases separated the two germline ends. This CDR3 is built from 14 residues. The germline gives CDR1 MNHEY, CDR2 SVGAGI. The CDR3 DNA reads TGTGCCAGCAGTTATGAGGGGGGCACAGATACGCAGTATTTT. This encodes CASSYEGGTDTQYF.

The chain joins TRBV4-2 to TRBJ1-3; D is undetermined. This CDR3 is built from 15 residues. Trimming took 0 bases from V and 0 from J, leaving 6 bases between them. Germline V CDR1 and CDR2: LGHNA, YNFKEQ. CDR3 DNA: TGTGCCAGCAGCCAAGAATGGCTCTCTGGAAACACCATATATTTT. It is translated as CASSQEWLSGNTIYF.

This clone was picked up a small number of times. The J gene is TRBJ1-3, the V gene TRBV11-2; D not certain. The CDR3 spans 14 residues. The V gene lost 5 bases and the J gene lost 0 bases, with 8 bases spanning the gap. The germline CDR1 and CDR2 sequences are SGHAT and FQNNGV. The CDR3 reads CASSQIVSGNTIYF. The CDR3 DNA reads TGTGCCAGCAGCCAGATAGTCTCTGGAAACACCATATATTTT.

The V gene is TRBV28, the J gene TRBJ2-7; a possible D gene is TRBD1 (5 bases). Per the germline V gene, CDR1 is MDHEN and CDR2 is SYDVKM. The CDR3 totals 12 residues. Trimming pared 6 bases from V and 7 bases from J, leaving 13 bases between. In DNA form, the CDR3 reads TGTGCCAGCAGCCGACAGTTTTGGGAGCAGTACTTC. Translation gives CASSRQFWEQYF.

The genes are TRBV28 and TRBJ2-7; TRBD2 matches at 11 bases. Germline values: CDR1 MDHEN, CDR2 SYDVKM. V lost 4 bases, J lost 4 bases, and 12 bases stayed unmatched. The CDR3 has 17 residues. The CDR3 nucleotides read TGTGCCAGCAGTTCCTCCGGGACTAGCGGAGGATTTTACGAGCAGTACTTC. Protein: CASSSSGTSGGFYEQYF.

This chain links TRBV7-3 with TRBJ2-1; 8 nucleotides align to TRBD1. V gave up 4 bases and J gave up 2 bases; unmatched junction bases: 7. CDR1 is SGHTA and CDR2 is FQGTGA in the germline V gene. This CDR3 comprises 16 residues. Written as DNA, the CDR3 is TGTGCCAGCAGCTGGGGGCAGGGGGCACCCTACAATGAGCAGTTCTTC. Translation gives CASSWGQGAPYNEQFF.

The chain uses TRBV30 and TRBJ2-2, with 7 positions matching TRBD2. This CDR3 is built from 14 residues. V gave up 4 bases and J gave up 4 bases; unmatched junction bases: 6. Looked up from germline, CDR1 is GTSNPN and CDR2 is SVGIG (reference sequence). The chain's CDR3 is CAWNAGVATGELFF. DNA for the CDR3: TGTGCCTGGAATGCGGGAGTCGCCACCGGGGAGCTGTTTTTT.

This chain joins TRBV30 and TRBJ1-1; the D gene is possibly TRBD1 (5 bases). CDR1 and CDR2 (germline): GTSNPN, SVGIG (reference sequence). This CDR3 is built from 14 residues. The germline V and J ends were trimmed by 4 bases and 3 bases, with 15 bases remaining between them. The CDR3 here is CAWKRGRGDTEAFF. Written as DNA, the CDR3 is TGTGCCTGGAAAAGGGGACGGGGGGACACTGAAGCTTTCTTT.

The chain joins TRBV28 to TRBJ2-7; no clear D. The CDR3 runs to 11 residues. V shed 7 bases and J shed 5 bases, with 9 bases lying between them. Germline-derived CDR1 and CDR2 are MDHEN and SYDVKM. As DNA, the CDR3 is TGTGCCAGCACCTGGGCAGACGAGCAGTACTTC. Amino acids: CASTWADEQYF.

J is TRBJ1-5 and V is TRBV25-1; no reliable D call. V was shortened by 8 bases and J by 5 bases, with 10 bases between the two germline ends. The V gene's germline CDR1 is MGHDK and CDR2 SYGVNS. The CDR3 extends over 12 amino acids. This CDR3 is CASRGGHQPQHF. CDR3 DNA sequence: TGTGCCAGCCGCGGAGGGCATCAGCCCCAGCATTTT.

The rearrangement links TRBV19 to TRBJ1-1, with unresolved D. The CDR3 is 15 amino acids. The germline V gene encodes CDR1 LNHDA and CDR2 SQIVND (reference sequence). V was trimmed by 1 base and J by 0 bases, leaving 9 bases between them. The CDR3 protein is CASSIGAPLNTEAFF. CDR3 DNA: TGTGCCAGTAGTATAGGGGCGCCACTGAACACTGAAGCTTTCTTT.

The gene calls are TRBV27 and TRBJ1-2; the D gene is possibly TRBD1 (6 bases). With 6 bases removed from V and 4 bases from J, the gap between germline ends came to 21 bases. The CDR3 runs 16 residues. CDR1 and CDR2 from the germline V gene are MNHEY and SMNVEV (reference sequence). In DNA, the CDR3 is TGTGCCAGCAGCTCCCTCGCGGGGACATATTCCTATGGCTACACCTTC. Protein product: CASSSLAGTYSYGYTF.

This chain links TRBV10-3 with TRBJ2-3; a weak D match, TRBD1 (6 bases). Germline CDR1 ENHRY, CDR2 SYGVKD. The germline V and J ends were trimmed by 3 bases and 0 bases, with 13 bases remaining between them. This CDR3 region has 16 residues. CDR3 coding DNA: TGTGCCATCAGTGACGCAGGGGCAACTAGCACAGATACGCAGTATTTT. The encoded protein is CAISDAGATSTDTQYF.

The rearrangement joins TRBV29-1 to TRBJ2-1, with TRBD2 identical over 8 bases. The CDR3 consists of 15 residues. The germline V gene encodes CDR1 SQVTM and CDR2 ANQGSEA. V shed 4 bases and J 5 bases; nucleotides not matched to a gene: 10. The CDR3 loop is CSVAQSGSPHNEQFF. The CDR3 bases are TGCAGCGTTGCCCAGAGCGGGAGTCCCCACAATGAGCAGTTCTTC.